Each of the 8 T cell receptor beta chains below was sequenced from the same sample in a study of breast tumors, draining lymph nodes, adjacent tissues (dated by TCRdb to the mid-2010s). The lymph node samples were taken from the axillary draining lymph nodes of breast cancer patients. The method was multiplex PCR. For sequencing, an Illumina HiSeq 2000 was employed. The public reads were run again by TCRdb, first through fastp at Q25 and then through MiXCR, and only productive beta chains were kept. One record per CDR3 amino acid sequence lists the most common genes and DNA. For this sample there are around 170,000 distinct CDR3 sequences; 30% to 35% appear just once. Approximately 4.2% of the sample rests with the top ten. Input material: axillary lymph node tissue. The receptors derive from a female donor with breast cancer. Some clones in this sample may be carry-over from other donors' samples.

The V call is TRBV6-1, the J call TRBJ2-3; D gene ambiguous. The better agreement between TRBJ1-5 and the DNA end casts doubt on the J call. Germline V gene data show CDR1 as MNHNS and CDR2 as SASEGT. The CDR3 is 16 residues long. CDR3 in amino acids: CASSERAGEVADTQHF. The CDR3 DNA sequence: TGTGCCAGCAGTGAAAGAGCGGGAGAGGTGGCGGATACGCAGCATTTT.

This clonotype was counted only a few times. The chain links TRBV12-5 to TRBJ1-2, with D uncertain. The V and J ends lost 2 bases and 0 bases respectively, with 19 bases between them. The germline V gene encodes CDR1 LGHNT and CDR2 FRNRAP. The CDR3 is 18 amino acids. The CDR3 sequence is CASGLYPPTASTNYGYTF. The DNA for the CDR3 is TGTGCTAGTGGTTTGTACCCCCCGACGGCGAGCACTAACTATGGCTACACCTTC.

The J gene is TRBJ2-3, the V gene TRBV24-1; 14 positions agree with TRBD2. Germline V gene data show CDR1 as KGHDR and CDR2 as SFDVKD. V dropped 7 bases and J dropped 4; count of bases not matched to a gene: 9. CDR3 size: 17 residues. The DNA of the CDR3 is TGTGCCACCAGCCCGGGACTAGCGGGAGCCGGGGCAGATACGCAGTATTTT. Protein product: CATSPGLAGAGADTQYF.

This clonotype was observed at least ten times. The rearrangement links TRBV27 to TRBJ1-5; D call uncertain. This CDR3 has 13 residues. V gave up 1 base and J gave up 2 bases, with 3 bases separating them. Looked up from germline, CDR1 is MNHEY and CDR2 is SMNVEV (reference sequence). CDR3 DNA sequence: TGTGCCAGCAGTTTATTAGGCAATCAGCCCCAGCATTTT. Translated, it gives CASSLLGNQPQHF.

This clonotype appeared many times. This sequence joins TRBV5-6 and TRBJ2-5; 7 nucleotides line up with TRBD2. V trimming: 6 bases; J trimming: 3 bases; junction bases outside the gene matches: 2. The germline V gene has CDR1 SGHDT and CDR2 YYEEEE. This CDR3 has 12 residues. The CDR3 nucleotides are TGTGCCAGCATCCGGGGGGAAGAGACCCAGTACTTC. It specifies CASIRGEETQYF.

V usage is TRBV10-1 and J usage is TRBJ1-2, with TRBD1 as a possible D gene (5 bases). CDR3 size: 12 residues. CDR1 is WNHNN, CDR2 SYGVQD, per germline (reference sequence). Trimming took off 4 bases at V and 12 bases at J, with 15 bases between the two ends. CDR3 sequence: CASSVGDSGNTF. The CDR3 coding sequence is TGCGCCAGCAGTGTGGGGGACTCTGGAAACACCTTC.

This clonotype showed up just a few times. The chain employs TRBV11-2 and TRBJ2-5; 7 bases are shared with TRBD2. V shed 0 bases, J shed 2 bases, and the junction held 15 bases outside the gene matches. Germline loops: CDR1 SGHAT, CDR2 FQNNGV. The CDR3 totals 19 residues. The CDR3: CASSLDREARLGGQETQYF. The CDR3 nucleotides are TGTGCCAGCAGCTTAGATCGGGAGGCCCGACTGGGAGGACAAGAGACCCAGTACTTC.

There are many counts of this clonotype. This chain connects TRBV5-5 to TRBJ2-7; D is perhaps TRBD1 (6 bases). This CDR3 spans 12 amino acids. CDR1 SGHKS and CDR2 YYEKEE come from the germline V gene (reference sequence). Trimming stripped 4 bases from V and 9 bases from J, with 14 bases between. Here the CDR3 DNA reads TGTGCCAGCAGCCTGACAGGCTGGGGGCAGTACTTC. Its translation: CASSLTGWGQYF. The complete variable domain, with remaining parts taken from reference TRBV5-5 and TRBJ2-7, reads DAGVTQSPTHLIKTRGQQVTLRCSPISGHKSVSWYQQVLGQGPQFIFQYYEKEERGRGNFPDRFSARQFPNYSSELNVNALLLGDSALYLCASSLTGWGQYFGPGTRLTVT.